This T cell receptor (beta chain) was observed in a study of blood T cell repertoires in COVID-19. This table comes from immunoSEQ multiplex PCR, and its TCRdb copy is limited to in-frame clones, with some not included. The top ten hold 14% to 15% of the sample, which has some 230,000 clones, just under 85% seen once. Residents of about two dozen US areas, aged about 18 to 95 years, made up the participants. Donors in Cohort 3 who had recovered were those with two negative PCRs, healthcare professional clearance, or resolution of their symptoms. Germline CDR1 is SGHNT and CDR2 is YYREEE (reference sequence). The CDR3 is 14 residues long. Unmatched junction bases numbered 1, after V lost 4 bases and J lost 2 bases.

Sequencing was performed on PBMCs or T cells enriched from blood (not recorded which). The receptor was isolated from a man in his forties or fifties who had recovered from COVID-19. V gene TRBV5-4 combines with J gene TRBJ2-7, with 12 bases lining up with TRBD2. CDR3 loop: CASSLAGGTYEQYF. The CDR3 DNA reads TGTGCCAGCAGCCTAGCGGGGGGGACCTACGAGCAGTACTTC.